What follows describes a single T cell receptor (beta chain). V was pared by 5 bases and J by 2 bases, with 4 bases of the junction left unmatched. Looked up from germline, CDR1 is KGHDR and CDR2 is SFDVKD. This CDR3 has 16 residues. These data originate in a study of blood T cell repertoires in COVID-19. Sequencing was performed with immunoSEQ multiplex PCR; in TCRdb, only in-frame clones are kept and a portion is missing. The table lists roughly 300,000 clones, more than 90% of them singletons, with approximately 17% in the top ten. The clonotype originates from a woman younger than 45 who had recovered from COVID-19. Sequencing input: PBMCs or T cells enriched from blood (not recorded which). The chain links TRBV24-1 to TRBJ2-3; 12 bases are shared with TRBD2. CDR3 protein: CATSAWTSGATDTQYF. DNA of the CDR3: TGTGCCACCAGTGCTTGGACTAGCGGGGCCACAGATACGCAGTATTTT.